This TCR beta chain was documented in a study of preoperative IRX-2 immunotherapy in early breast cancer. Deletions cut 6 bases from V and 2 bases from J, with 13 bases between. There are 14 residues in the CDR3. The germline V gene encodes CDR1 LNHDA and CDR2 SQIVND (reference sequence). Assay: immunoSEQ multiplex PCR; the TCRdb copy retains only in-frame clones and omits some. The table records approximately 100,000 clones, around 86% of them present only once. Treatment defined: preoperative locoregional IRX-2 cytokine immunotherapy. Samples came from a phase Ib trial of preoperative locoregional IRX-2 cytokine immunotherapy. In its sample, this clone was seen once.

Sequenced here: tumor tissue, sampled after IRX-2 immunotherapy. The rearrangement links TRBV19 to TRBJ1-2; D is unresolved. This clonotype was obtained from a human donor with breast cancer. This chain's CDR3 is CASSSPGPNYGYTF. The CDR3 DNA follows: TGTGCCAGTAGCTCCCCCGGGCCGAACTATGGCTACACCTTC.